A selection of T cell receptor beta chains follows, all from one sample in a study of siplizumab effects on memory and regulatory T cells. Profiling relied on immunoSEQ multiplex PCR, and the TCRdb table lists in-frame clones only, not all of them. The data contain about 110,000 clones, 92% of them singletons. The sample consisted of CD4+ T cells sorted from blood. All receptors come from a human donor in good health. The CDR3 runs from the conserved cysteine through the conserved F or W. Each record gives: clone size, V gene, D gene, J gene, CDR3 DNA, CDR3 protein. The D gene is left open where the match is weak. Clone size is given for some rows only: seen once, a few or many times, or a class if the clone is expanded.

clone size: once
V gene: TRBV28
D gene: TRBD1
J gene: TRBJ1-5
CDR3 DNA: TGTGCCAGCAGTTTAGACAGGGTTGAGCAGCCCCAGCATTTT
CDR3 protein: CASSLDRVEQPQHF

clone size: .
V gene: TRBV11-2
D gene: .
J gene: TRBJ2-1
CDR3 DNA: TGTGCCAGCAGCTTAGGGATACAGGGCCAGCAGTTCTTC
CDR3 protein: CASSLGIQGQQFF

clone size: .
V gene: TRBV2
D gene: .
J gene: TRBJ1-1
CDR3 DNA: TGTGCCAGCAGTGAAGGGGGTGTCACTGAAGCTTTCTTT
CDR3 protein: CASSEGGVTEAFF

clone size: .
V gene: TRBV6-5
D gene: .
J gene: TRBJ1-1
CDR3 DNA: TGTGCCAGCAGTTACATTCGGGGTAACACTGAAGCTTTCTTT
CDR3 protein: CASSYIRGNTEAFF

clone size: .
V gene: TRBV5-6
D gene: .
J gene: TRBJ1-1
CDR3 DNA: TGTGCCAGCAGCTTAGGACAGTGGGCTTCGGCTTTCTTT
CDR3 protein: CASSLGQWASAFF

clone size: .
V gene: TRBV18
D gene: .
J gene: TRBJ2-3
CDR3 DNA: TGTGCCAGCTCACCCACGACTGGTATCACTACAGATACGCAGTATTTT
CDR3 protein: CASSPTTGITTDTQYF

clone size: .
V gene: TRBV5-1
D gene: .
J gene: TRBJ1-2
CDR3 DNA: TGCGCCAGCAGTCCCGCACGGGGAGGCGATGGCTACACCTTC
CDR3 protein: CASSPARGGDGYTF

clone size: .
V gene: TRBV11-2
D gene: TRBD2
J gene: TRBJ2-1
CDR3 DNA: TGTGCCAGCAGTGTTAGCGGGGGGCGTAGCTCCTACAATGAGCAGTTCTTC
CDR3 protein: CASSVSGGRSSYNEQFF

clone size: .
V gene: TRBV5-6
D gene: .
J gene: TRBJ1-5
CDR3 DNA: TGTGCCGGGCCGCGAGACCCCGAAGCCCAGCATTTT
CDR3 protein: CAGPRDPEAQHF

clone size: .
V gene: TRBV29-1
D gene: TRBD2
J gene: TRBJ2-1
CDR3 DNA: TGCAGCGTTCGCGGGACTAGCGGGGGGGCTTACAATGAGCAGTTCTTC
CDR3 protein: CSVRGTSGGAYNEQFF

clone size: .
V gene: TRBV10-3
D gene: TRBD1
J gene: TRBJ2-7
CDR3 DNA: TGTGCCATCAGTGAGGGGACAGGGACCTACGAGCAGTACTTC
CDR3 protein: CAISEGTGTYEQYF

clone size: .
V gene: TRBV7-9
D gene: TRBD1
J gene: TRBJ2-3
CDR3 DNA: TGTGCCAGCAGCTTAGGGACAGGGGAGGAGGATACGCAGTATTTT
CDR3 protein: CASSLGTGEEDTQYF

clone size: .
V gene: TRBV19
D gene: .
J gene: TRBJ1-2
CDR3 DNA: TGTGCCAGTAGTCCTCCGACGATTGTAGTTGGCTACACCTTC
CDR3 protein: CASSPPTIVVGYTF

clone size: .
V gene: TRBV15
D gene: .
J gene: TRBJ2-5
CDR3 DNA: TGTGCCATCTCCTCCCCAGGGATTTGGGAGACCCAGTACTTC
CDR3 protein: CAISSPGIWETQYF

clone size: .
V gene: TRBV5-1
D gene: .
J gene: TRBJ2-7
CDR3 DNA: TGCGCCAGCAGCTTGGCCATGGAGGAGCAGTACTTC
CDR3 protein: CASSLAMEEQYF

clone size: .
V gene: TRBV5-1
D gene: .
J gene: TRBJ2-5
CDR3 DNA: TGCGCCAGCAGTTCAATAGGGGTCTCTCAGACCCAGTACTTC
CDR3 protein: CASSSIGVSQTQYF

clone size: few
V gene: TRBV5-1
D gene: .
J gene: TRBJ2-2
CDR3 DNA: TGCGCCAGCGCTATTGACCTGGTAGGGAACACCGGGGAGCTGTTTTTT
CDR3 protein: CASAIDLVGNTGELFF

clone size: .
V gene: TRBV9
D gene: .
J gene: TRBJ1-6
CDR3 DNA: TGTGCCAGCAGCGTAGATGACCGTTTTTCACCCCTCCACTTT
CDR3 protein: CASSVDDRFSPLHF

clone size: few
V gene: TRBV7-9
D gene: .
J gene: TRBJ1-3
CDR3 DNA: TGTGCCAGCAGCTTAGATGTAGGTAGCCTCGGCTTT
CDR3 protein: CASSLDVGSLGF

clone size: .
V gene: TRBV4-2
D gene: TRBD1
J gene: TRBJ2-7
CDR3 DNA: TGTGCCAGCAGCCAAGTCACAGGGGGCGAGGTTTCCTACGAGCAGTACTTC
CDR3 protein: CASSQVTGGEVSYEQYF

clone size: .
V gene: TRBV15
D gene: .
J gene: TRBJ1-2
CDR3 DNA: TGTGCCACCAGCAGAGACCGGGACCGATCACTCGGGGGCTACACCTTC
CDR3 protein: CATSRDRDRSLGGYTF

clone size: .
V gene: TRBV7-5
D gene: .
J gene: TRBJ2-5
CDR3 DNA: TGTGCCAGAAGCTTTTGGGGCGGGAGTACCCAAGAGACCCAGTACTTC
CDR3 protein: CARSFWGGSTQETQYF

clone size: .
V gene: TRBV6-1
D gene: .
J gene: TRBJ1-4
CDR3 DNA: TGTGCCAGCAGTGAATTAGGGATCCAAACTAATGAAAAACTGTTTTTT
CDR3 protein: CASSELGIQTNEKLFF

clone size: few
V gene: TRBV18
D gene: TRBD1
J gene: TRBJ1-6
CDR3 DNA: TGTGCCAGCTCACCGGGACAGGGAGGTTCACCCCTCCACTTT
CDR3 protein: CASSPGQGGSPLHF

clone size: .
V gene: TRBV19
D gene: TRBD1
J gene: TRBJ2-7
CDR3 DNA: TGTGCCAGTAGTATTCCAGCCGGGACAGGGGTCGGCGAGCAGTACTTC
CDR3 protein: CASSIPAGTGVGEQYF

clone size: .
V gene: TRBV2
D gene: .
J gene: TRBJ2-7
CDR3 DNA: TGTGCCAGCAGTGAAGTTGGCCTGGGGGATTCATCCGAGCAGTACTTC
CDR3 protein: CASSEVGLGDSSEQYF

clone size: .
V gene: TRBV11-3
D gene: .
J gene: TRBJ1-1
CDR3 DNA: TGTGCCAGCAGCTTAGAGCAGGAGACTGAAGCTTTCTTT
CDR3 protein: CASSLEQETEAFF

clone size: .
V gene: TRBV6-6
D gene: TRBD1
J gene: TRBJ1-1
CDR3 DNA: TGTGCCAGCAGTTACCCTGCAGGGGGCAACACTGAAGCTTTCTTT
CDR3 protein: CASSYPAGGNTEAFF